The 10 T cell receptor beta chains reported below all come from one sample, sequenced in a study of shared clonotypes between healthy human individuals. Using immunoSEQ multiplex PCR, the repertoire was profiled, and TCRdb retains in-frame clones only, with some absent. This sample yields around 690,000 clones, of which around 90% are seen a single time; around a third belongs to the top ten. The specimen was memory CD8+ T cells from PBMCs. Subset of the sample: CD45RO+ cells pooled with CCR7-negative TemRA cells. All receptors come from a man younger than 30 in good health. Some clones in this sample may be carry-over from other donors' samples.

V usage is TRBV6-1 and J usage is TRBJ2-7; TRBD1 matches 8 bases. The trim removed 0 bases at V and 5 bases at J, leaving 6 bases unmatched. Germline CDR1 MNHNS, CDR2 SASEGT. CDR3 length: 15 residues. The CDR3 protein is CASSEAPWTGHEQYF. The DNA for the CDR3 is TGTGCCAGCAGTGAAGCGCCCTGGACAGGGCACGAGCAGTACTTC.

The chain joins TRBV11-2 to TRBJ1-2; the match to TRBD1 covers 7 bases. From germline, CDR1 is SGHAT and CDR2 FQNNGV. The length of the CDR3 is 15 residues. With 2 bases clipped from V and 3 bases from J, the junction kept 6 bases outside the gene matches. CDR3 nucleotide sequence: TGTGCCAGCAGCTTAAGGGACAGTCCCTACTATGGCTACACCTTC. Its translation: CASSLRDSPYYGYTF.

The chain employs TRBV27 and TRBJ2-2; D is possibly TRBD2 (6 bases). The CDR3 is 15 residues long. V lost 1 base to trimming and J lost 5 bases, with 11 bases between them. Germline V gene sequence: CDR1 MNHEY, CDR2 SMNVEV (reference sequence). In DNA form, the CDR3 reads TGTGCCAGCAGTTTATGGGCGGGGAGGACCGGGGAGCTGTTTTTT. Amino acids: CASSLWAGRTGELFF.

The CDR3 region is CALQGGTANSPLHF. The CDR3 DNA follows: TGTGCCCTCCAAGGCGGGACGGCAAATTCACCCCTCCACTTT. This chain uses TRBV30 with TRBJ1-6, with D possibly being TRBD1 (5 bases). V dropped 8 bases and J dropped 7 bases, with 18 bases sitting between them. Looked up from germline, CDR1 is GTSNPN and CDR2 is SVGIG (reference sequence). The CDR3 totals 14 residues.

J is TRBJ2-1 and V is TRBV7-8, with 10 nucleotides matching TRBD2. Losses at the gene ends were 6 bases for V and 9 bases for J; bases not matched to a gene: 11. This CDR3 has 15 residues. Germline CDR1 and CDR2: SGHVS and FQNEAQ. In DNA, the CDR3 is TGTGCCAGCAGTCTAGCGGGAGTGTCAGGGGGTGAGCAGTTCTTC. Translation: CASSLAGVSGGEQFF.

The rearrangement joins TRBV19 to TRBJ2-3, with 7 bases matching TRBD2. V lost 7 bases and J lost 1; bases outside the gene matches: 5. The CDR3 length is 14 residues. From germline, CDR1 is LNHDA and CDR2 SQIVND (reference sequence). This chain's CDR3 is CASNPGRGTDTQYF. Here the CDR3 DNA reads TGTGCCAGTAATCCGGGGAGGGGCACAGATACGCAGTATTTT.

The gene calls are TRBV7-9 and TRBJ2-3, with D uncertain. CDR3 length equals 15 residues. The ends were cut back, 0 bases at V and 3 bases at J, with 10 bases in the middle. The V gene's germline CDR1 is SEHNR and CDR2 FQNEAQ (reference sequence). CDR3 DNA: TGTGCCAGCAGCTTAGCGTTGGCTAATACAGATACGCAGTATTTT. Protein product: CASSLALANTDTQYF.

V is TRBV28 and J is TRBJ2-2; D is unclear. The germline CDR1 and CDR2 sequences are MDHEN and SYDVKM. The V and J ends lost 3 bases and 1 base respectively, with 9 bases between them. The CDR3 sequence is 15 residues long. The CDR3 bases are TGTGCCAGCAGTTTTTCTAGTGGGAACACCGGGGAGCTGTTTTTT. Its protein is CASSFSSGNTGELFF.

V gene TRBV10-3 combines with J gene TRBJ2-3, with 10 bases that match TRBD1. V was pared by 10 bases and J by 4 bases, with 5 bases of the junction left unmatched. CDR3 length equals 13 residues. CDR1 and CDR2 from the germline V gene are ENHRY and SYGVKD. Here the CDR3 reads CATRDRGSDTQYF. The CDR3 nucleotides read TGTGCCACGAGGGACAGGGGTTCAGATACGCAGTATTTT.

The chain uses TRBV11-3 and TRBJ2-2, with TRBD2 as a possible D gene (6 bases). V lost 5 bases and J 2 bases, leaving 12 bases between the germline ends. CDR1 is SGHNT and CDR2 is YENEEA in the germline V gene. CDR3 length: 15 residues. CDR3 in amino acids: CASSKTRENTGELFF. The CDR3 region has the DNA TGTGCCAGCAGCAAGACTAGAGAAAACACCGGGGAGCTGTTTTTT.